These 12 T cell receptor beta chains came from one sample sequenced in a study of blood T cell repertoires in COVID-19. Sequenced by immunoSEQ multiplex PCR; TCRdb stores in-frame clones only, minus some. The sample has 100,000 or so clones, roughly 80% seen once. The sequencing sample was made of peripheral blood. All receptors derive from a human donor in a cohort sampled during active COVID-19.

This clone was seen more than once but under ten times. The genes are TRBV12-3 or TRBV12-4 and TRBJ1-1, with D unresolved. The CDR3 spans 13 residues. V was clipped by 7 bases and J by 10 bases, with 19 bases between them. CDR3 sequence reads: CASMQRSQPRAFF. CDR3 DNA sequence: TGTGCCAGCATGCAGAGGAGCCAGCCGCGAGCTTTCTTT.

The chain links TRBV11-2 to TRBJ2-7; 12 bases align to TRBD2. The germline gives CDR1 SGHAT, CDR2 FQNNGV. Trimming at V came to 1 base and at J to 6 bases, leaving 4 bases not matched to a gene. The CDR3 consists of 15 residues. The CDR3: CASSLGLAGGSEQYF. DNA for the CDR3: TGTGCCAGCAGCTTAGGTCTAGCGGGAGGGAGCGAGCAGTACTTC.

This sequence joins TRBV6-5 and TRBJ1-6; no clear D. Per germline, CDR1 MNHEY and CDR2 SVGAGI. V dropped 7 bases and J dropped 11 bases, with 18 bases sitting between them. This CDR3 is 14 amino acids long. In DNA, the CDR3 is TGTGCCAGCACCAACCTCGGGTCGCGAGCACCCCTCCACTTT. Translation gives CASTNLGSRAPLHF.

The chain recombines TRBV7-2 with TRBJ2-7, with D unresolved. V lost 6 bases and J 0 bases, leaving 3 bases between the germline ends. Germline V lookup: CDR1 SGHTA, CDR2 FQGNSA. The CDR3 has 11 residues. CDR3 sequence: CASSRSYEQYF. The CDR3 nucleotides are TGTGCCAGCAGTCGCTCCTACGAGCAGTACTTC.

The chain uses TRBV28 and TRBJ1-2, with D perhaps TRBD1 (5 bases). Germline assignment: CDR1 MDHEN and CDR2 SYDVKM. The CDR3 loop spans 12 amino acids. V lost 8 bases and J lost 7, with 14 bases in between. CDR3 region: CASVSQGGGYTF. CDR3 in DNA: TGTGCCAGCGTTAGCCAGGGCGGTGGCTACACCTTC.

The chain has TRBV24-1 and TRBJ2-1; 12 nucleotides agree with TRBD2. The CDR3 has 17 residues. The germline gives CDR1 KGHDR, CDR2 SFDVKD. The V gene end was trimmed by 2 bases and the J gene end by 2 bases; junction bases not matched to a gene: 3. The CDR3 sequence: CATSDSRTSGAYNEQFF. For the CDR3, the DNA is TGTGCCACCAGTGATTCCCGGACTAGCGGGGCCTACAATGAGCAGTTCTTC.

This chain connects TRBV28 to TRBJ1-2; 9 bases fit TRBD1. The CDR3 consists of 12 residues. Germline V gene data show CDR1 as MDHEN and CDR2 as SYDVKM. The DNA of the CDR3 is TGTGCATCCGGGACAGGGTCTATTGGCTACACCTTC. Translation: CASGTGSIGYTF.

CDR3 in amino acids: CASSLWGGVVADTQYF. The CDR3 DNA reads as TGTGCCAGCAGTTTATGGGGCGGGGTAGTTGCAGATACGCAGTATTTT. This chain joins TRBV28 and TRBJ2-3, with D perhaps matching TRBD2 (6 bases). Germline CDR1 is MDHEN and CDR2 is SYDVKM. This CDR3 contains 16 residues. Trimming pared 0 bases from V and 4 bases from J, leaving 14 bases between. The complete variable domain, with remaining parts taken from reference TRBV28 and TRBJ2-3, reads DVKVTQSSRYLVKRTGEKVFLECVQDMDHENMFWYRQDPGLGLRLIYFSYDVKMKEKGDIPEGYSVSREKKERFSLILESASTNQTSMYLCASSLWGGVVADTQYFGPGTRLTVL.

This rearrangement joins TRBV18 to TRBJ2-5, with D possibly matching TRBD2 (5 bases). Per the germline V gene, CDR1 is KGHSH and CDR2 is LQKENI. The V end was cut by 3 bases, the J end by 4 bases, with 12 bases between. The CDR3 consists of 14 residues. CDR3 in DNA: TGTGCCAGCTCACCCTCGCAGCGGATAGAGACCCAGTACTTC. Translated, it gives CASSPSQRIETQYF.

The chain joins TRBV25-1 to TRBJ1-2; D remains unclear. CDR1 is MGHDK and CDR2 is SYGVNS in the germline V gene. The CDR3 extends over 12 amino acids. The germline V and J ends were trimmed by 5 bases and 5 bases, with 9 bases remaining between them. CDR3 amino acids: CASSNPQYGYTF. The CDR3 DNA reads TGTGCCAGCAGTAATCCGCAGTATGGCTACACCTTC.

J is TRBJ2-1 and V is TRBV7-2, with 10 bases fitting TRBD2. The CDR3 extends over 13 amino acids. The germline V gene has CDR1 SGHTA and CDR2 FQGNSA. With V trimmed by 1 base and J by 12 bases, 3 bases remained unmatched. CDR3 nucleotide sequence: TGTGCCAGCAGCTTAGTACTAGCGGGAACGCAGTTCTTC. Residues: CASSLVLAGTQFF. The variable domain in full, with the rest retrieved from reference TRBV7-2 and TRBJ2-1, is GAGVSQSPSNKVTEKGKDVELRCDPISGHTALYWYRQSLGQGLEFLIYFQGNSAPDKSGLPSDRFSAERTGGSVSTLTIQRTQQEDSAVYLCASSLVLAGTQFFGPGTRLTVL.

The gene calls are TRBV7-9 and TRBJ2-7; 10 bases match TRBD2. The J segment lost 3 bases and the V segment lost 1 base, leaving 3 bases of the junction unmatched. Germline lookup yields CDR1 SEHNR and CDR2 FQNEAQ (reference sequence). This CDR3 comprises 15 residues. Written as DNA, the CDR3 is TGTGCCAGCAGCTTAGAACTAGCGGGGATCTACGAGCAGTACTTC. Protein sequence: CASSLELAGIYEQYF. Using reference TRBV7-9 and TRBJ2-7 for the parts outside the CDR3, the full variable domain is DTGVSQNPRHKITKRGQNVTFRCDPISEHNRLYWYRQTLGQGPEFLTYFQNEAQLEKSRLLSDRFSAERPKGSFSTLEIQRTEQGDSAMYLCASSLELAGIYEQYFGPGTRLTVT.